The sequence of this T cell receptor beta chain was determined in a study of blood T cell repertoires in COVID-19. Participants had their cohort set by participant-reported clinical history. TCRdb's copy holds only in-frame clones and misses some; the assay was immunoSEQ multiplex PCR. The sample holds approximately 250,000 clones, roughly 90% seen once. The junction had 4 bases not matched to a gene; V was cut back by 3 bases and J by 7 bases. The germline V gene has CDR1 SGHDT and CDR2 YYEEEE. The CDR3 consists of 15 residues. The TCR was taken from a young woman who had recovered from COVID-19. This chain connects TRBV5-6 to TRBJ2-3; 14 nucleotides align to TRBD2. Sequencing used PBMCs or T cells enriched from blood (not recorded which). CDR3 in amino acids: CASSSGTSGRNTQYF. In nucleotides, the CDR3 is TGTGCCAGCAGCTCCGGGACTAGCGGGAGAAATACGCAGTATTTT.